This TCR beta chain originates from a study of T cells in Graves' hyperthyroidism and ophthalmopathy. CDR1 is SQVTM, CDR2 ANQGSEA, per germline. The CDR3 sequence is 11 residues long. The V and J ends lost 5 bases and 7 bases respectively, with 8 bases between them. This clonotype was counted a few times. TCR beta CDR3 region amplification was performed from RNA transcripts. RT-PCR in the first round (using the HTBI primer set) targeted the TCR CDR3. TCRdb re-called the multiplex PCR reads through MiXCR, storing one row per CDR3 protein. The table records 500,000 to 600,000 distinct CDR3 sequences, more than 45% of them present only once.

This TCR was recovered from an adult woman with Graves' disease, either hyperthyroidism or ophthalmopathy (not recorded which). The specimen sequenced was peripheral blood or thyroid tissue (not recorded which). The gene calls are TRBV29-1 and TRBJ2-2; D remains unclear. CDR3 DNA sequence: TGCAGCGTTCATTGGGGCGGGGAGCTGTTTTTT. It specifies CSVHWGGELFF.